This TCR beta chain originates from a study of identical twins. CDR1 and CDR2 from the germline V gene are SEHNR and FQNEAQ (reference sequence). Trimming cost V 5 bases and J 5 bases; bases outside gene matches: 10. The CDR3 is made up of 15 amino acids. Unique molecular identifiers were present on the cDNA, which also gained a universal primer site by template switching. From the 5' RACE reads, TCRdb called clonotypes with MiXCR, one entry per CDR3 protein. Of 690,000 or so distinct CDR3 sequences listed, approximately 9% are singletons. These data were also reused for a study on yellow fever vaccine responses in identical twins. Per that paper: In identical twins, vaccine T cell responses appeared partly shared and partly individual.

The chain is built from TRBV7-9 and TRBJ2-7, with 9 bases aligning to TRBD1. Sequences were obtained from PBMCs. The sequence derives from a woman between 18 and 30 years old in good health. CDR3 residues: CASSKTTGGGNEQYF. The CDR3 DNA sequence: TGTGCCAGCAGCAAAACTACAGGGGGCGGGAACGAGCAGTACTTC. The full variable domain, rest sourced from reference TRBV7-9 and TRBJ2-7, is DTGVSQNPRHKITKRGQNVTFRCDPISEHNRLYWYRQTLGQGPEFLTYFQNEAQLEKSRLLSDRFSAERPKGSFSTLEIQRTEQGDSAMYLCASSKTTGGGNEQYFGPGTRLTVT.